Listed here are 22 T cell receptor beta chains from one sample, sequenced in a study of PD-L1 blockade in urothelial cancer. The assay was immunoSEQ multiplex PCR, and TCRdb's table has in-frame clones only and misses some. The table shows tens of thousands of clones, with approximately 77% occurring only once. The material was PBMCs, obtained around atezolizumab (anti-PD-L1) treatment. These TCRs come from a man in his 70s with urothelial cancer.

The V call is TRBV11-3, the J call TRBJ2-1; 7 nucleotides line up with TRBD2. The germline CDR1 and CDR2 sequences are SGHNT and YENEEA. J was trimmed by 13 bases and V by 5 bases; bases with no gene match: 11. This CDR3 has 13 amino acids. CDR3 nucleotide sequence: TGTGCCAGCAGCCTTGGGACGGGACTACCCCAGTTCTTC. Translated: CASSLGTGLPQFF.

The genes are TRBV7-8 and TRBJ2-7; possibly TRBD1 for D (5 bases). V lost 5 bases and J 1 base, leaving 18 bases between the germline ends. The CDR3 has 16 residues. Germline V CDR1 and CDR2: SGHVS, FQNEAQ. The DNA of the CDR3 is TGTGCCAGCAGCCTCAGCACAGGTATAATATCCTACGAGCAGTACTTC. Its translation: CASSLSTGIISYEQYF. Full variable domain (remainder filled in from reference TRBV7-8 and TRBJ2-7): GAGVSQSPRYKVAKRGQDVALRCDPISGHVSLFWYQQALGQGPEFLTYFQNEAQLDKSGLPSDRFFAERPEGSVSTLKIQRTQQEDSAVYLCASSLSTGIISYEQYFGPGTRLTVT.

This clone was seen more than once but under ten times. The chain joins TRBV14 to TRBJ2-5; 9 nucleotides agree with TRBD1. V dropped 0 bases and J dropped 10; count of bases not matched to a gene: 6. Germline CDR1 and CDR2: SGHDN and FVKESK. The CDR3 has 14 amino acids. The CDR3: CASSQDLGQGNQYF. CDR3 DNA sequence: TGTGCCAGCAGCCAAGATCTGGGACAGGGTAACCAGTACTTC. Based on the CDR3 plus reference TRBV14 and TRBJ2-5, the full variable domain is EAGVTQFPSHSVIEKGQTVTLRCDPISGHDNLYWYRRVMGKEIKFLLHFVKESKQDESGMPNNRFLAERTGGTYSTLKVQPAELEDSGVYFCASSQDLGQGNQYFGPGTRLLVL.

The chain combines TRBV7-8 with TRBJ2-7, with a tentative D call TRBD1 (6 bases). This CDR3 spans 17 amino acids. The V gene lost 1 base and the J gene lost 4 bases, with 20 bases spanning the gap. CDR1 SGHVS and CDR2 FQNEAQ come from the germline V gene. Here the CDR3 reads CASSLGGPGHREYEQYF. The CDR3 nucleotides read TGTGCCAGCAGCTTAGGGGGGCCGGGACACCGCGAATACGAGCAGTACTTC.

This clone was detected once. The chain joins TRBV19 to TRBJ2-7, with a possible D match to TRBD1 (7 bases). V was pared by 5 bases and J by 1 base, with 12 bases between. The CDR3 extends over 14 amino acids. Germline V gene data show CDR1 as LNHDA and CDR2 as SQIVND (reference sequence). The CDR3 spells CASSGGTASYEQYF. The CDR3 DNA is TGTGCCAGTAGTGGGGGGACAGCTTCCTACGAGCAGTACTTC.

This clone appeared many times. V usage is TRBV5-1 and J usage is TRBJ1-2; tentative D call: TRBD1 (6 bases). Trimming removed 2 bases at V and 7 bases at J, with 12 bases between. The CDR3 has 13 residues. Germline V gene lookup returns CDR1 SGHRS and CDR2 YFSETQ. CDR3 coding DNA: TGCGCCAGCAGCTTCAAACAGGGCGGTGGCTACACCTTC. Amino acid sequence: CASSFKQGGGYTF.

This clone was found a few times. This sequence joins TRBV4-1 and TRBJ2-5; 9 bases line up with TRBD2. Germline lookup yields CDR1 MGHRA and CDR2 YSYEKL. The CDR3 length is 15 residues. Trimming cost V 3 bases and J 1 base; bases outside gene matches: 3. The CDR3 region is CASSHLAGTQETQYF. CDR3 DNA: TGCGCCAGCAGCCACCTAGCGGGGACCCAAGAGACCCAGTACTTC.

This clone was seen only a few times. V is TRBV6-5 and J is TRBJ2-7; D gene uncertain. V lost 0 bases to trimming and J lost 6 bases, with 15 bases between them. This CDR3 region has 15 residues. Germline V lookup: CDR1 MNHEY, CDR2 SVGAGI. The DNA of the CDR3 is TGTGCCAGCAGTTACTCGTCGGGTTTCCCTCCCGAGCAGTACTTC. Amino acid sequence: CASSYSSGFPPEQYF.

The chain is built from TRBV13 and TRBJ1-1, with D perhaps TRBD1 (5 bases). Germline V gene lookup returns CDR1 PRHDT and CDR2 FYEKMQ (reference sequence). The CDR3 runs to 13 residues. Trimming shortened V by 3 bases and J by 4 bases, and 9 bases separated the two germline ends. For the CDR3, the DNA is TGTGCCAGCAGCTTGTATGACAGCACTGAAGCTTTCTTT. Its translation: CASSLYDSTEAFF.

The chain is built from TRBV6-1 and TRBJ2-2, with D tentatively TRBD2 (6 bases). There are 15 residues in the CDR3. V lost 4 bases, J lost 4 bases, and 13 bases lay in between. Germline-derived CDR1 and CDR2 are MNHNS and SASEGT. CDR3 nucleotide sequence: TGTGCCAGCAGTGTAACGGGAGAGGGCACCGGGGAGCTGTTTTTT. Amino acid sequence: CASSVTGEGTGELFF.

This clone was seen once. The rearrangement links TRBV19 to TRBJ1-5; 8 bases line up with TRBD1. Trimming removed 4 bases from V and 2 bases from J; junction bases left unmatched: 4. Per the germline V gene, CDR1 is LNHDA and CDR2 is SQIVND (reference sequence). The CDR3 is 15 residues long. CDR3 sequence: CASSTQGARNQPQHF. The CDR3 DNA sequence: TGTGCCAGTAGTACTCAGGGGGCTCGCAATCAGCCCCAGCATTTT.

The genes are TRBV6-6 and TRBJ1-2, with 8 bases that match TRBD1. Trimming at V came to 5 bases and at J to 8 bases, leaving 7 bases not matched to a gene. Germline V gene lookup returns CDR1 MNHNY and CDR2 SVGAGI (reference sequence). CDR3 length: 13 amino acids. The DNA for the CDR3 is TGTGCCAGCAGTATGCGAGACAGGGGCGGCTACACCTTC. This gives the protein CASSMRDRGGYTF.

This clone came up a few times. For the CDR3, the DNA is TGCGCCAGCAGCTCTGCGGGGGGAAGCACAGATACGCAGTATTTT. Its translation: CASSSAGGSTDTQYF. This chain joins TRBV5-1 and TRBJ2-3; 8 bases map to TRBD2. The V gene end was trimmed by 3 bases and the J gene end by 0 bases; junction bases not matched to a gene: 3. The CDR3 is 15 residues long. Per germline, CDR1 SGHRS and CDR2 YFSETQ.

The V call is TRBV6-4, the J call TRBJ1-4; D ambiguous. The CDR3 sequence is 13 residues long. In germline, CDR1 is MRHNA, CDR2 SNTAGT. V shed 6 bases and J shed 4 bases, with 9 bases lying between them. In DNA, the CDR3 is TGTGCCAGCAGCCGTGAGCATAATGAAAAACTGTTTTTT. This translates into CASSREHNEKLFF.

This clone has only a few counts. In DNA form, the CDR3 reads TGTGCCAGTAGTATAGGCGGGGGACCTTCTCGCCAAGAGACCCAGTACTTC. This codes for CASSIGGGPSRQETQYF. The chain employs TRBV19 and TRBJ2-5, with 7 bases identical to TRBD2. V was pared by 1 base and J by 1 base, with 9 bases of the junction left unmatched. The CDR3 sequence is 17 residues long. Germline V gives CDR1 LNHDA, CDR2 SQIVND (reference sequence).

V gene TRBV7-9 combines with J gene TRBJ2-7; 9 positions agree with TRBD1. Germline assignment: CDR1 SEHNR and CDR2 FQNEAQ (reference sequence). With 3 bases clipped from V and 6 bases from J, the junction kept 6 bases outside the gene matches. This CDR3 region has 14 residues. CDR3 in amino acids: CASSLGTGRGEQYF. Here the CDR3 DNA reads TGTGCCAGCAGCTTGGGGACAGGGAGAGGCGAGCAGTACTTC.

This clone was seen a handful of times. This chain uses TRBV4-1 with TRBJ2-3, with D possibly matching TRBD1 (5 bases). The V and J ends lost 4 bases and 3 bases respectively, with 14 bases between them. CDR1 and CDR2 from the germline V gene are MGHRA and YSYEKL. This CDR3 has 15 amino acids. Here the CDR3 DNA reads TGCGCCAGCAGCCGTTACGGACAACAAACAGATACGCAGTATTTT. Translation: CASSRYGQQTDTQYF.

This chain uses TRBV11-1 with TRBJ2-7; perhaps TRBD2 as D (6 bases). V was shortened by 4 bases and J by 0 bases, with 13 bases between the two germline ends. The CDR3 covers 15 residues. The V gene's germline CDR1 is SGHAT and CDR2 FQDESV (reference sequence). This CDR3 reads CASSWGDSSSYEQYF. Written as DNA, the CDR3 is TGTGCCAGCAGCTGGGGGGACTCGTCCTCCTACGAGCAGTACTTC.

This clone was detected a few times. V is TRBV2 and J is TRBJ2-2; tentative D call: TRBD1 (5 bases). The CDR3 spans 13 residues. V lost 7 bases, J lost 5 bases, and 11 bases lay in between. Per the germline V gene, CDR1 is SNHLY and CDR2 is FYNNEI. The CDR3 DNA follows: TGTGCCAGCAAAGGGGCGGATACCGGGGAGCTGTTTTTT. It codes for CASKGADTGELFF.

This clone occurred a few times. The chain employs TRBV18 and TRBJ2-7, with D perhaps matching TRBD2 (5 bases). Trimming took off 4 bases at V and 3 bases at J, with 7 bases between the two ends. Germline V gene sequence: CDR1 KGHSH, CDR2 LQKENI. This CDR3 comprises 12 residues. The CDR3 DNA reads TGTGCCAGCTCACTCCGGGGCTACGAGCAGTACTTC. The encoded protein is CASSLRGYEQYF.

The chain links TRBV7-2 to TRBJ2-7, with D possibly being TRBD2 (6 bases). Germline CDR1 SGHTA, CDR2 FQGNSA. With 5 bases removed from V and 1 base from J, the gap between germline ends came to 15 bases. There are 15 residues in the CDR3. The CDR3 spells CASSARGAGSYEQYF. CDR3 bases: TGTGCCAGCAGCGCAAGGGGCGCGGGGTCCTACGAGCAGTACTTC.

The sample holds one count of this clone. The chain is built from TRBV2 and TRBJ1-2; 9 nucleotides agree with TRBD1. Germline loops: CDR1 SNHLY, CDR2 FYNNEI. CDR3 length: 13 residues. V trimming: 6 bases; J trimming: 7 bases; junction bases outside the gene matches: 6. CDR3 DNA sequence: TGTGCCAGCAGAACAGGGACAGGGTTTGGCTACACCTTC. Its translation: CASRTGTGFGYTF.